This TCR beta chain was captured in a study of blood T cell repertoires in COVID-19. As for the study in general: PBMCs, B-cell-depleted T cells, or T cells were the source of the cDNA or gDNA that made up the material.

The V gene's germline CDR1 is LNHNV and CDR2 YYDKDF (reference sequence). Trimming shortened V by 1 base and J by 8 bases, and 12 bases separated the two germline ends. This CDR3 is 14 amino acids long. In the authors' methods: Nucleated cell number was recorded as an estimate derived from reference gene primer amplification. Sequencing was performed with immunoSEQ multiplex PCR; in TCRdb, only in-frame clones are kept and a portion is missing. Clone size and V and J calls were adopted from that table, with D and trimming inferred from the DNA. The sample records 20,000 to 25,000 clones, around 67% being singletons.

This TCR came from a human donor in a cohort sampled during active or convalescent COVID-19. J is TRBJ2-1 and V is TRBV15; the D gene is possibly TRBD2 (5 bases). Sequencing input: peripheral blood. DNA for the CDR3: TGTGCCACCAGCAGAGGAGTGCTCGGGGATGAGCAGTTCTTC. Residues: CATSRGVLGDEQFF.